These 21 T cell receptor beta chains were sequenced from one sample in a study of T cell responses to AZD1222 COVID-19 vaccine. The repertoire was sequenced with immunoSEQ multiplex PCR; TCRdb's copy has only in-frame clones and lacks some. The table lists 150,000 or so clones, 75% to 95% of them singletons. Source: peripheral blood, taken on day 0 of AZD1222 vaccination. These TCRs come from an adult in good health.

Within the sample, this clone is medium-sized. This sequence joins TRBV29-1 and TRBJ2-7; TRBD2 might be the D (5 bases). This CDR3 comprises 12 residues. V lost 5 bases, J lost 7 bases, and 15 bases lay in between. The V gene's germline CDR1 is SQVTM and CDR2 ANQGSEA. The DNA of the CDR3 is TGCAGCGTTTCGGAAGGTCGCGGGGAGCAGTACTTC. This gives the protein CSVSEGRGEQYF.

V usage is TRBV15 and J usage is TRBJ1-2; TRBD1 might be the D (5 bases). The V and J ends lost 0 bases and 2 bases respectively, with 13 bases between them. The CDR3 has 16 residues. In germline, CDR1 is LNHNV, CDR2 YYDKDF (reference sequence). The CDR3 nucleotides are TGTGCCACCAGCAGAGACTTTACTCAGGGCAACTATGGCTACACCTTC. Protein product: CATSRDFTQGNYGYTF.

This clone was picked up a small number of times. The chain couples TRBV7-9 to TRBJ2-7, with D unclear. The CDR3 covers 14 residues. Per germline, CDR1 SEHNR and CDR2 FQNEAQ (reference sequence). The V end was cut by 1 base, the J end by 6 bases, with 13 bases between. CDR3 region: CASSLGAPPSEQYF. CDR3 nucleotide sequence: TGTGCCAGCAGCTTAGGTGCCCCTCCTAGCGAGCAGTACTTC. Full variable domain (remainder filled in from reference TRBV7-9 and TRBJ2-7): DTGVSQNPRHKITKRGQNVTFRCDPISEHNRLYWYRQTLGQGPEFLTYFQNEAQLEKSRLLSDRFSAERPKGSFSTLEIQRTEQGDSAMYLCASSLGAPPSEQYFGPGTRLTVT.

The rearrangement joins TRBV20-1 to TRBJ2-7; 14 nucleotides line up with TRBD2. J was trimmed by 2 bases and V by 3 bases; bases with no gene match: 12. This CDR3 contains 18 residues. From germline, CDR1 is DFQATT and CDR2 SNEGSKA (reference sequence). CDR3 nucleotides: TGCAGTGCTAGTGGGACTAGCGGGGGTAAGAGCAACCCCTACGAGCAGTACTTC. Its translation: CSASGTSGGKSNPYEQYF.

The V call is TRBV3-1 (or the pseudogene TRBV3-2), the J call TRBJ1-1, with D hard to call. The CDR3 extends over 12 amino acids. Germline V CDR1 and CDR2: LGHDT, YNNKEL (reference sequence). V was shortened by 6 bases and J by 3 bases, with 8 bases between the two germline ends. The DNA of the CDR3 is TGTGCCAGCAGTACGTGGGACACTGAAGCTTTCTTT. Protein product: CASSTWDTEAFF.

CDR3 sequence reads: CASSPIWSTGDEQYF. The CDR3 DNA sequence: TGCGCCAGCAGCCCAATCTGGTCTACAGGGGACGAGCAGTACTTC. The chain joins TRBV4-1 to TRBJ2-7; 7 positions agree with TRBD1. This CDR3 has 15 amino acids. The J segment lost 5 bases and the V segment lost 4 bases, leaving 11 bases of the junction unmatched. CDR1 and CDR2 from the germline V gene are MGHRA and YSYEKL.

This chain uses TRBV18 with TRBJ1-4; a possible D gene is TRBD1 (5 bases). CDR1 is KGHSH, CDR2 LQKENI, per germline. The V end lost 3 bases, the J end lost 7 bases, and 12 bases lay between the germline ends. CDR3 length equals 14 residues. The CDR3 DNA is TGTGCCAGCTCACCGAGCGGGGGTGGTGAAAAACTGTTTTTT. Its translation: CASSPSGGGEKLFF.

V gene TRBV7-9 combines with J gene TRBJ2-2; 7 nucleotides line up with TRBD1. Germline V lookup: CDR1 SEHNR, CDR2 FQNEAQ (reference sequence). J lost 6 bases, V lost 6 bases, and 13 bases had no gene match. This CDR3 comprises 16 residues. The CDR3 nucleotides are TGTGCCAGCAGAATAACAGGGGTCCCCCAAGCCGGGGAGCTGTTTTTT. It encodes CASRITGVPQAGELFF.

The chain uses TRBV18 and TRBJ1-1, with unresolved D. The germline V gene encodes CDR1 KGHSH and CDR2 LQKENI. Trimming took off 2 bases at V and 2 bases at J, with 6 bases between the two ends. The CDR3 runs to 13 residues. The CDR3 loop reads CASSPVSNTEAFF. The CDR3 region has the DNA TGTGCCAGCTCACCAGTGTCCAACACTGAAGCTTTCTTT. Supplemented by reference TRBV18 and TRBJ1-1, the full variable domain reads NAGVMQNPRHLVRRRGQEARLRCSPMKGHSHVYWYRQLPEEGLKFMVYLQKENIIDESGMPKERFSAEFPKEGPSILRIQQVVRGDSAAYFCASSPVSNTEAFFGQGTRLTVV.

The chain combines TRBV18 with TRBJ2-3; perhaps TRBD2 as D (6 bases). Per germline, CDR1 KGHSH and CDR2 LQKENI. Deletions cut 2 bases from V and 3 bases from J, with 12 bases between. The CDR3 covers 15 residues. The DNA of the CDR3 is TGTGCCAGCTCACCAGGCGGGGTGGGGACAGATACGCAGTATTTT. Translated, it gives CASSPGGVGTDTQYF.

CDR3 amino acids: CASQGAYGYTF. For the CDR3, the DNA is TGTGCCAGCCAAGGGGCCTATGGCTACACCTTC. The V gene is TRBV6-5, the J gene TRBJ1-2, with D possibly being TRBD1 (5 bases). V was shortened by 8 bases and J by 4 bases, with 8 bases between the two germline ends. Germline V lookup: CDR1 MNHEY, CDR2 SVGAGI. There are 11 residues in the CDR3.

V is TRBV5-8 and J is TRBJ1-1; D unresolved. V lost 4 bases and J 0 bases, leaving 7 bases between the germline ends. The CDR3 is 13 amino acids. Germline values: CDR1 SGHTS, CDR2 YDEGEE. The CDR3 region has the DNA TGTGCCAGCAGCCCGAGACTGAACACTGAAGCTTTCTTT. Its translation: CASSPRLNTEAFF.

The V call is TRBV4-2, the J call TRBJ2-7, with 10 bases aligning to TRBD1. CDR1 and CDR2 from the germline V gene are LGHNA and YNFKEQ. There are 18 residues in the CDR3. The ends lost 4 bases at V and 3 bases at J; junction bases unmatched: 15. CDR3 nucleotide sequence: TGTGCCAGCAGCCGCGTCTCATCCGGGACAGGGGAAATCTACGAGCAGTACTTC. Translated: CASSRVSSGTGEIYEQYF.

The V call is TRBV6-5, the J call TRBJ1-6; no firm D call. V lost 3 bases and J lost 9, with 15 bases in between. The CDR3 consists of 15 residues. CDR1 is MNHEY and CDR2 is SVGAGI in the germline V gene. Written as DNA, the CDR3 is TGTGCCAGCAGTTATCCTGGGTGGTCTCCTTCACCCCTCCACTTT. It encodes CASSYPGWSPSPLHF.

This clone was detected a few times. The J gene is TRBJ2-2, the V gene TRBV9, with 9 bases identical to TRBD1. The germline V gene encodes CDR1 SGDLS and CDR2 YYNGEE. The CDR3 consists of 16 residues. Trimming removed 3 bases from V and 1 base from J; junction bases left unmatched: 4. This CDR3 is CASSGTGQGNTGELFF. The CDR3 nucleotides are TGTGCCAGCAGCGGTACGGGACAGGGGAACACCGGGGAGCTGTTTTTT. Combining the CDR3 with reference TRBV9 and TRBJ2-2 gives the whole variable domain DSGVTQTPKHLITATGQRVTLRCSPRSGDLSVYWYQQSLDQGLQFLIQYYNGEERAKGNILERFSAQQFPDLHSELNLSSLELGDSALYFCASSGTGQGNTGELFFGEGSRLTVL.

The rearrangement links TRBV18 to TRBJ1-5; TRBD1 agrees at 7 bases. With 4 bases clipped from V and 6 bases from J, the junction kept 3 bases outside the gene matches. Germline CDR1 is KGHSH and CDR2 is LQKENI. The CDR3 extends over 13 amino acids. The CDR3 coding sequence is TGTGCCAGCTCACAGGGGGCCCTTCAGCCCCAGCATTTT. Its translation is CASSQGALQPQHF.

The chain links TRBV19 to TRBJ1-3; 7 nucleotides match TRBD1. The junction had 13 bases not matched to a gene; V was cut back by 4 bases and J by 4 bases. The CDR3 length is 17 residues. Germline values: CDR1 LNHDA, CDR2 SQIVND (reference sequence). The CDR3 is CASSKQGPAGQGNTIYF. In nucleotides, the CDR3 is TGTGCCAGTAGTAAACAGGGGCCTGCGGGACAAGGAAACACCATATATTTT. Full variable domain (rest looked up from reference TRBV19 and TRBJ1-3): DGGITQSPKYLFRKEGQNVTLSCEQNLNHDAMYWYRQDPGQGLRLIYYSQIVNDFQKGDIAEGYSVSREKKESFPLTVTSAQKNPTAFYLCASSKQGPAGQGNTIYFGEGSWLTVV.

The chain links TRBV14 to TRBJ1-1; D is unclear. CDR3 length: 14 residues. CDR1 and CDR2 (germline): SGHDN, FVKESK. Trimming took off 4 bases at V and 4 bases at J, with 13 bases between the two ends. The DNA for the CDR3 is TGTGCCAGCAGCCGATATATCACGGGCACTGAAGCTTTCTTT. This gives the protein CASSRYITGTEAFF.

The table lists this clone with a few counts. DNA for the CDR3: TGTGCCAGCAGCCAAGAGAGGGGGCCCGGCACAGATACGCAGTATTTT. Protein sequence: CASSQERGPGTDTQYF. The rearrangement uses TRBV3-1 (or the pseudogene TRBV3-2) and TRBJ2-3; 7 bases align to TRBD1. CDR3 size: 16 residues. The V and J ends lost 0 bases and 1 base, in that order; junction bases with no gene match: 4. Germline V gene sequence: CDR1 LGHDT, CDR2 YNNKEL (reference sequence).

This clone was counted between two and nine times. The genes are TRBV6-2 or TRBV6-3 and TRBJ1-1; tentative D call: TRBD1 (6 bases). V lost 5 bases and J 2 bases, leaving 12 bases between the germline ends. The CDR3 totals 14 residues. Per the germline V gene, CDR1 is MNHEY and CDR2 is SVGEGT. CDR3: CASSGGPLNTEAFF. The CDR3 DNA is TGTGCCAGCAGTGGGGGCCCCCTCAACACTGAAGCTTTCTTT.

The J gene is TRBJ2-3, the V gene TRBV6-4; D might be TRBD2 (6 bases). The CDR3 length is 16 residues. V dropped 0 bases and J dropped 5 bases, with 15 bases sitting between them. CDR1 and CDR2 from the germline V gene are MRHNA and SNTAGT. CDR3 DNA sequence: TGTGCCAGCAGTGACTCTAGCGGCCAAGGTGGAGATACGCAGTATTTT. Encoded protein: CASSDSSGQGGDTQYF.